This section outlines one T cell receptor (beta chain) sequence together with its context. Together with a sample-barcoded 5' primer, a J-beta primer mix was included in a second PCR lasting about 7 to 11 cycles. TCRdb used MiXCR to reprocess the 5' RACE reads, holding one entry per CDR3 protein. The profile shows 540,000 or so distinct CDR3 sequences, around half of them singletons. The data are from a study of blood T cells in healthy people across ages. The authors extracted at least 5 micrograms of total RNA per sample. This clonotype was sampled from an older man in good health. Sequenced input: blood.

DNA for the CDR3: TGTGCCAGCAGCTTTATCCTAGCGGGGAGCACAGATACGCAGTATTTT. Its translation is CASSFILAGSTDTQYF. The chain uses TRBV7-2 and TRBJ2-3; 9 bases are shared with TRBD2. From germline, CDR1 is SGHTA and CDR2 FQGNSA. The CDR3 extends over 16 amino acids. V gave up 3 bases and J gave up 0 bases; unmatched junction bases: 4.